The sequence of this TCR beta chain was determined in a study of CD8+CD57+ T cells in acquired aplastic anemia. Looking at the study overall: The DNA of sorted CD4+ and CD8+ cells averaged approximately 2.9 ug. CD4+ reads averaged approximately 9.9 million in healthy donors.

V was shortened by 0 bases and J by 2 bases, with 14 bases between the two germline ends. This CDR3 has 15 amino acids. The germline CDR1 and CDR2 sequences are DFQATT and SNEGSKA (reference sequence). This clonotype was detected many times. The antigen is not known. Template material for TCR beta VDJ and CDR3 profiling consisted of genomic DNA. TCRdb re-called the reads through MiXCR, storing one row per CDR3 protein. The data hold 150,000 to 200,000 distinct CDR3 sequences, with around 45% observed a single time. Regarding the study as a whole: It was found that nearly 30 CD8+ CDR3 sequences were shared between patients and controls.

The TCR was taken from a human donor in good health. Material: sorted CD4+, CD8+, or CD8+CD57+ T cells (not recorded which) from PBMCs. The rearrangement uses TRBV20-1 and TRBJ2-7; unclear D gene. CDR3 sequence: CSARDPATRPYEQYF. The CDR3 DNA follows: TGCAGTGCTAGAGATCCAGCAACCAGGCCCTACGAGCAGTACTTC.